A selection of T cell receptor beta chains follows, all from one sample in a study of human thymus T cells. The protocol was immunoSEQ multiplex PCR, while the TCRdb copy is restricted to in-frame clones and leaves out a portion. Of 54,000 or so clones listed, roughly 94% are singletons. Sequenced input: blood. The origin of the receptors is a boy under two years old with a congenital heart defect but otherwise immunologically healthy. CDR3s include the opening cysteine and the closing phenylalanine or tryptophan. Fields, in order: D gene, J gene, clone size, V gene, CDR3 length, CDR3 protein, CDR3 DNA. D genes are given only for firm matches. Size is omitted from some rows. Given values are once, few, many or a class for expanded clones.

D: -
J: TRBJ2-3
size: -
V: TRBV5-6
length: 12
CDR3: CASSRQADTQYF
DNA: TGTGCCAGCAGCCGGCAGGCGGATACGCAGTATTTT

D: -
J: TRBJ2-7
size: -
V: TRBV28
length: 12
CDR3: CASSAPSYEQYF
DNA: TGTGCCAGCTCTGCCCCCTCCTACGAGCAGTACTTC

D: TRBD1
J: TRBJ1-6
size: few
V: TRBV10-3
length: 13
CDR3: CATTGERNSPLHF
DNA: TGTGCCACCACAGGGGAGCGAAATTCACCCCTCCACTTT

D: TRBD1
J: TRBJ1-2
size: -
V: TRBV6-1
length: 15
CDR3: CASRINRGINYGYTF
DNA: TGTGCCAGCAGAATCAACAGGGGAATTAACTATGGCTACACCTTC

D: -
J: TRBJ2-7
size: -
V: TRBV5-4
length: 16
CDR3: CASSPVKGWGSYEQYF
DNA: TGTGCCAGCAGCCCAGTTAAGGGATGGGGCTCCTACGAGCAGTACTTC

D: TRBD2
J: TRBJ2-2
size: -
V: TRBV5-4
length: 17
CDR3: CASSFPGTRGPTGELFF
DNA: TGTGCCAGCAGCTTCCCCGGGACTAGAGGGCCCACCGGGGAGCTGTTTTTT

D: TRBD2
J: TRBJ2-1
size: -
V: TRBV28
length: 16
CDR3: CASRRPGLAGGYEQFF
DNA: TGTGCCAGCAGGAGACCGGGACTAGCGGGAGGCTATGAGCAGTTCTTC

D: -
J: TRBJ2-3
size: -
V: TRBV29-1
length: 15
CDR3: CSVEDRDLPTDTQYF
DNA: TGCAGCGTTGAAGATAGGGACCTTCCCACAGATACGCAGTATTTT

D: -
J: TRBJ2-3
size: -
V: TRBV7-2
length: 14
CDR3: CASSFWTETDTQYF
DNA: TGTGCCAGCAGCTTTTGGACTGAAACAGATACGCAGTATTTT

D: TRBD2
J: TRBJ2-1
size: -
V: TRBV15
length: 16
CDR3: CATSRGPGTSDNEQFF
DNA: TGTGCCACCAGCAGAGGTCCCGGGACTAGCGACAATGAGCAGTTCTTC

D: TRBD2
J: TRBJ2-1
size: -
V: TRBV28
length: 14
CDR3: CASCRTSGSYEQFF
DNA: TGTGCCAGCTGTAGGACTAGCGGGAGTTATGAGCAGTTCTTC

D: -
J: TRBJ2-3
size: -
V: TRBV6-6
length: 12
CDR3: CASSSLGDTQYF
DNA: TGTGCCAGCAGTTCCTTAGGAGATACGCAGTATTTT

D: -
J: TRBJ1-4
size: -
V: TRBV6-6
length: 13
CDR3: CASSTDGYEKLFF
DNA: TGTGCCAGCAGCACGGACGGCTATGAAAAACTGTTTTTT

D: -
J: TRBJ2-7
size: once
V: TRBV7-2
length: 15
CDR3: CASSFRGGGTYEQYF
DNA: TGTGCCAGCAGCTTCCGGGGTGGGGGCACCTACGAGCAGTACTTC

D: TRBD1
J: TRBJ2-3
size: once
V: TRBV7-7
length: 14
CDR3: CASSLVAGTGTQYF
DNA: TGTGCTAGCAGCTTAGTGGCGGGGACAGGTACGCAGTATTTT

D: -
J: TRBJ1-5
size: -
V: TRBV4-2
length: 14
CDR3: CASSQDAGSQPQHF
DNA: TGTGCCAGCAGCCAAGACGCGGGATCCCAGCCCCAGCATTTT

D: -
J: TRBJ2-3
size: -
V: TRBV10-2
length: 16
CDR3: CASSDPGRALTDTQYF
DNA: TGCGCCAGCAGTGACCCGGGGCGGGCCCTAACAGATACGCAGTATTTT

D: -
J: TRBJ1-1
size: -
V: TRBV5-5
length: 15
CDR3: CASSLEGGMNTEAFF
DNA: TGTGCCAGCAGCTTAGAAGGGGGGATGAACACTGAAGCTTTCTTT

D: -
J: TRBJ2-2
size: many
V: TRBV7-9
length: 16
CDR3: CASSLGSGGNTGELFF
DNA: TGTGCCAGCAGCTTAGGTTCCGGGGGGAACACCGGGGAGCTGTTTTTT

D: -
J: TRBJ1-5
size: -
V: TRBV6-1
length: 14
CDR3: CASSLRVANQPQHF
DNA: TGTGCCAGCAGCCTCCGGGTCGCCAATCAGCCCCAGCATTTT

D: TRBD2
J: TRBJ2-7
size: -
V: TRBV6-5
length: 16
CDR3: CASSSDRLAGSYEQCF
DNA: TGTGCCAGCAGTTCCGACAGACTAGCAGGCTCCTACGAGCAGTGCTTC

D: TRBD1
J: TRBJ2-7
size: -
V: TRBV11-3
length: 16
CDR3: CASSLGGQGGSYEQYF
DNA: TGTGCCAGCAGCTTAGGCGGACAGGGAGGATCCTACGAGCAGTACTTC

D: TRBD1
J: TRBJ2-1
size: -
V: TRBV7-2
length: 12
CDR3: CASSYSRDREFF
DNA: TGTGCCAGCAGCTACTCCCGGGACAGGGAGTTCTTC

D: -
J: TRBJ2-1
size: -
V: TRBV10-3
length: 13
CDR3: CAIMWAGGNEQFF
DNA: TGTGCCATCATGTGGGCAGGCGGCAATGAGCAGTTCTTC

D: -
J: TRBJ1-6
size: -
V: TRBV2
length: 14
CDR3: CASRSGQTSVPLHF
DNA: TGTGCCAGCAGAAGTGGACAAACATCGGTACCCCTCCACTTT

D: -
J: TRBJ2-3
size: -
V: TRBV28
length: 17
CDR3: CASSLWRIGRPTDTQYF
DNA: TGTGCCAGCAGTTTATGGCGCATTGGTAGACCCACAGATACGCAGTATTTT

D: -
J: TRBJ2-3
size: -
V: TRBV14
length: 15
CDR3: CASSQGRFGTDTQYF
DNA: TGTGCCAGCAGCCAAGGGAGGTTTGGCACAGATACGCAGTATTTT

D: -
J: TRBJ1-5
size: -
V: TRBV4-3
length: 12
CDR3: CASSQRGQPQHF
DNA: TGCGCCAGCAGCCAGAGAGGTCAGCCCCAGCATTTT

D: -
J: TRBJ2-7
size: -
V: TRBV6-5
length: 13
CDR3: CASSYAYSYEQYF
DNA: TGTGCCAGCAGTTACGCGTATAGTTACGAGCAGTACTTC

D: TRBD1
J: TRBJ2-7
size: -
V: TRBV4-1
length: 17
CDR3: CASSQPGRQGIFYEQYF
DNA: TGCGCCAGCAGCCAACCTGGGCGACAGGGTATTTTTTACGAGCAGTACTTC

D: TRBD2
J: TRBJ2-2
size: -
V: TRBV4-1
length: 15
CDR3: CASRGREAYTGELFF
DNA: TGCGCCAGCAGGGGGCGGGAGGCCTACACCGGGGAGCTGTTTTTT

D: -
J: TRBJ2-7
size: -
V: TRBV27
length: 13
CDR3: CASSSRGGNEQYF
DNA: TGTGCCAGCAGTTCGAGAGGGGGGAACGAGCAGTACTTC